This TCR beta chain derives from a study of blood T cells in healthy people across ages. Study-wide results and limits: Observed TCR beta diversity per million T cells went down as age went up. This fall followed a roughly linear course with age. Fewer expanded clones and more diversity marked long-lived versus aged donors.

Isolating PBMCs gave at least 6 million of these cells per sample. Details on this clonotype: The antigen is not known.

Next came a second PCR, run for about 7 to 12 cycles, which used a sample-barcoded 5' primer along with a J-beta primer mix. Using its own MiXCR run on the 5' RACE reads, TCRdb lists one record per CDR3 protein. The sample lists 600,000 to 800,000 distinct CDR3 sequences, 52% occurring once. This CDR3 has 14 residues. V lost 3 bases and J lost 1, with 12 bases in between. The germline V gene has CDR1 SQVTM and CDR2 ANQGSEA. The sequencing sample was made of blood. The V gene is TRBV29-1, the J gene TRBJ1-1, with D perhaps matching TRBD1 (6 bases). This TCR was sampled from a woman of 80 years or more in good health. The DNA for the CDR3 is TGCAGCGTTGACCGGGGGCGAAGGAACACTGAAGCTTTCTTT. As protein: CSVDRGRRNTEAFF.